This T cell receptor beta chain comes out of a study of identical twins. Broader study findings: Cord blood beta clonotypes that were abundant carried fewer insertions, and memory repertoires showed no such trend. Twins shared beta out-of-frame sequences in excess, but this excess was weaker. The study found that models underestimated out-of-frame TCR alpha sharing in monozygotic twins.

To note about this clonotype: Its antigen is not known.

Template switching (which added a universal primer site) was used, and cDNA carried unique molecular identifiers. Each CDR3 protein gets one entry after TCRdb re-called the 5' RACE reads with MiXCR. The sample contains 1,800,000 or so distinct CDR3 sequences, around 33% of which appear only once. From germline, CDR1 is SGHTA and CDR2 FQGNSA. Trimming took 5 bases from V and 1 from J, leaving 24 bases between them. The CDR3 runs 18 residues. This clonotype was obtained from a newborn girl in good health. Sample: cord blood. The rearrangement links TRBV7-2 to TRBJ2-7, with D possibly matching TRBD1 (5 bases). The CDR3 bases are TGTGCCAGCAGCCTAAGACCTACCGACAGTAAATGGTCCTACGAGCAGTACTTC. The encoded protein is CASSLRPTDSKWSYEQYF.